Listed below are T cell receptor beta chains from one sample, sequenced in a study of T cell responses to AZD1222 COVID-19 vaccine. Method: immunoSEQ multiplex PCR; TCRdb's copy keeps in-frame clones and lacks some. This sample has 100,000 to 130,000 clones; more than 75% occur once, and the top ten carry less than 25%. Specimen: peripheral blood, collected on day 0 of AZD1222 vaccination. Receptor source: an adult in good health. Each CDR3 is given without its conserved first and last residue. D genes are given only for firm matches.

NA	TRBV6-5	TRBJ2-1	ASSRGFGYNEQF
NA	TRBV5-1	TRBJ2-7	ASSQRPTGLSRRFNEQY
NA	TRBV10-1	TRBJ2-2	ASSVSQGTGELF
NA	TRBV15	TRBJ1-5	ATSRQQGNQPQH
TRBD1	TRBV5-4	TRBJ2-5	ASSPGGKETQY
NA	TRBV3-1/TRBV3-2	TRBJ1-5	ASSQDLAQPQH
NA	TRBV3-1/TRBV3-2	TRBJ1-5	ASSLGTSYQPQH
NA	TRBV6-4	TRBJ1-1	ASRRDSYTTEAF
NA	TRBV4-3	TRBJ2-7	ASSQDLEGYEQY
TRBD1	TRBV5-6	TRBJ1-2	ASSLRTGYGYT
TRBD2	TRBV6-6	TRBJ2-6	ASSPLSSGVGANVLT
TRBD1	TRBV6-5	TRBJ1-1	ASRATGLNTEAF
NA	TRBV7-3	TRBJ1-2	ASSPGRASYGYT
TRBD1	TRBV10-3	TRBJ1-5	AISPGQGWQPQH
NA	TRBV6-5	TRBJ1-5	ASTVSNQPQH
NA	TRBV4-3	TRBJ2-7	ASSSRPGRSEQY
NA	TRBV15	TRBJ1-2	ATSTRDAYGYT
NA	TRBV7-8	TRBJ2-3	ASSHPWRNSTDTQY
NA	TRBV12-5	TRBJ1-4	ASAAGFVTTNEKLF
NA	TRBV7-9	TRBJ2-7	ASRGSGVLYEQY
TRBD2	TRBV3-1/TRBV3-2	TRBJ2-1	ASSSRLAGGNNEQF
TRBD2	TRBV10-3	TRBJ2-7	AISEESGGSYEQY
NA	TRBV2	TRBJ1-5	ASSGTANQPQH
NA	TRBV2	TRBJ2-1	ASSESPVYEQF
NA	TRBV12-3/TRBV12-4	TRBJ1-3	ASIRGGNTIY
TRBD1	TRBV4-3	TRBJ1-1	ASSQATGGNTEAF
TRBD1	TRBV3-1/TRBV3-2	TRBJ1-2	ASSPGQAVYGYT
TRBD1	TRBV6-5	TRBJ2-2	ASASGGFTGELF
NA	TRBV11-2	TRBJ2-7	ASSLMGAGVWEQY
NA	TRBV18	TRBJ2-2	ASSPLYTGELF
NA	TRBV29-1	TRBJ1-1	SVAGAGVTEAF
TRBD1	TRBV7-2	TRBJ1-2	ASSSGTGAFSYT
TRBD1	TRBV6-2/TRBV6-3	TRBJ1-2	ASSTMVPGQGSPYSGYT
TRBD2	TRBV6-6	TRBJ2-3	ASSLGLAADTQY
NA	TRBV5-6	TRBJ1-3	ASSLVGAGNTIY
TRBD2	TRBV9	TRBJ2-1	ASSALTSDYNEQF
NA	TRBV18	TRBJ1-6	ASSPGGLAYNSPLH
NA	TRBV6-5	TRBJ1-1	ATPLLDTEAF
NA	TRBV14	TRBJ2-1	ASSQEVLGPQF
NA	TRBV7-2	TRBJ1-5	ASSLEAGFQPQH
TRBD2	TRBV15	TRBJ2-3	ATSRGGPSGVDTQY
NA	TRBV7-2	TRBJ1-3	ASSRSVGAAGNTIY
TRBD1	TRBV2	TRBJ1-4	ASSEAAAGTGKLF
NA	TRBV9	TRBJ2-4	ASSVDVGRGKNIQY
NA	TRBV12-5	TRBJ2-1	ASGLGGRYNEQF
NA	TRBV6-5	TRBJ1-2	ASSRTQSNYGYT
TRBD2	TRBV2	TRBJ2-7	ASTQGLGRTYEQY
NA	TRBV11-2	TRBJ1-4	ASSFDTTNEKLF
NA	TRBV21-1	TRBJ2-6	ASRETGTGTGANVLT
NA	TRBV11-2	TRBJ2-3	ASSLSGDTQY
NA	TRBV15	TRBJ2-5	ATSTGRGQETQY
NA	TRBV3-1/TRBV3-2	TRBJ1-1	ASSQVEQTEAF
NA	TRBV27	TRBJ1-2	ASRYDPTAGYT
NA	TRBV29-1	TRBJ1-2	SVAGVDGYT
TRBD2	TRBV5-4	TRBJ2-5	ASSLAGGGETQY